The following is a TCR beta chain sequence with its context. Its antigen is unknown. One base away there is no much larger clone; base qualities are not given. The sample originates from a study of control samples from healthy donors and cancer patients (dated by TCRdb to 2020 to 2022). The CDR3 holds 14 amino acids from the cysteine to the phenylalanine. CDR3 DNA only is kept here, 42 bases in frame from base 1. Trimming removed 4 bases from V and 4 bases from J, leaving 14 bases between the germline ends. For CDR1 and CDR2, the germline V gene lists SGHRS and YFSETQ. Libraries were prepared through the immunoSEQ multiplex PCR assay. TCRdb took over this immuneACCESS table, retaining in-frame rearrangements with V and J assigned. Such tables are incomplete; in checked studies, under half of the missing clones stem from an unresolved V gene, and the remainder is unexplained. The sample table records 76,000 or so clones; around nine tenths of these occur just once. Around a tenth of the sample is held by the ten biggest clonotypes.

This chain joins TRBV5-1 to TRBJ1-2, and perhaps TRBD1 as D gene, on 5 matching bases. The TCR sequence derives from a woman in her forties or fifties with colorectal cancer. Sequencing was carried out using PBMCs. The CDR3 in this case is CASSGGEGIYGYTF. The nucleotide sequence is TGCGCCAGCAGCGGGGGTGAGGGAATCTATGGCTACACCTTC.